What follows are 9 T cell receptor beta chains derived from one specimen sequenced in a study of shared clonotypes between healthy human individuals. Using immunoSEQ multiplex PCR, the repertoire was profiled, and TCRdb retains in-frame clones only, with some absent. The sample has 1.5 million to 2.5 million clones, less than 95% seen once. Terminally differentiated effector memory CD45RA+ cells were left out of the naive CD8 fraction, which was CD45RO-negative and positively selected for CCR7. The sequenced sample was naive CD8+ T cells sorted from blood. The receptors here all came from a man between 18 and 35 years old in good health.

The chain carries TRBV4-1 and TRBJ2-2; 7 nucleotides agree with TRBD2. This CDR3 region has 17 residues. The V and J ends lost 0 bases and 1 base, in that order; junction bases with no gene match: 5. Germline loops: CDR1 MGHRA, CDR2 YSYEKL. As DNA, the CDR3 is TGCGCCAGCAGCCAAGATAGTCTAGCGGAGAACACCGGGGAGCTGTTTTTT. Encoded protein: CASSQDSLAENTGELFF.

V usage is TRBV29-1 and J usage is TRBJ2-3; D might be TRBD2 (7 bases). V lost 0 bases and J 3 bases, leaving 13 bases between the germline ends. CDR1 and CDR2 (germline): SQVTM, ANQGSEA. CDR3 length: 15 amino acids. CDR3 in amino acids: CSVEDAGARTDTQYF. CDR3 coding DNA: TGCAGCGTTGAAGATGCGGGGGCCCGGACAGATACGCAGTATTTT.

J is TRBJ2-2 and V is TRBV7-9; TRBD2 agrees at 10 bases. Trimming took 5 bases from V and 4 from J; bases not matched to a gene: 16. Germline values: CDR1 SEHNR, CDR2 FQNEAQ (reference sequence). This CDR3 region has 19 residues. The CDR3 here is CASSAPLVSGGSVTGELFF. The DNA of the CDR3 is TGTGCCAGCAGCGCCCCGTTAGTTAGCGGGGGGAGCGTCACCGGGGAGCTGTTTTTT.

The CDR3 sequence: CASSEIGADTQYF. The CDR3 DNA follows: TGTGCCAGCAGTGAAATAGGAGCAGATACGCAGTATTTT. The rearrangement uses TRBV6-1 and TRBJ2-3; D remains unclear. From germline, CDR1 is MNHNS and CDR2 SASEGT. V was shortened by 2 bases and J by 4 bases, with 7 bases between the two germline ends. The CDR3 has 13 residues.

The rearrangement uses TRBV29-1 and TRBJ2-5; 8 bases align to TRBD1. CDR3 length equals 15 residues. J gave up 1 base and V 1 base, and 5 bases lay outside the gene matches. CDR1 is SQVTM, CDR2 ANQGSEA, per germline. In DNA form, the CDR3 reads TGCAGCGTTGAAGGGTCGGACAGGGTCCAAGAGACCCAGTACTTC. Translated, it gives CSVEGSDRVQETQYF. Variable domain in full (rest from reference TRBV29-1 and TRBJ2-5): SAVISQKPSRDICQRGTSLTIQCQVDSQVTMMFWYRQQPGQSLTLIATANQGSEATYESGFVIDKFPISRPNLTFSTLTVSNMSPEDSSIYLCSVEGSDRVQETQYFGPGTRLLVL.

This chain connects TRBV7-9 to TRBJ2-7, with TRBD1 matching over 7 bases. Trimming at V came to 6 bases and at J to 3 bases, leaving 8 bases not matched to a gene. CDR1 SEHNR and CDR2 FQNEAQ come from the germline V gene (reference sequence). CDR3 size: 14 residues. The CDR3 sequence: CASRLPGQNYEQYF. DNA for the CDR3: TGTGCCAGCAGGCTACCGGGACAGAACTACGAGCAGTACTTC.

This chain links TRBV19 with TRBJ2-6; 9 bases agree with TRBD2. Germline V lookup: CDR1 LNHDA, CDR2 SQIVND (reference sequence). Trimming cost V 10 bases and J 1 base; bases outside gene matches: 14. The CDR3 totals 18 residues. The CDR3, as DNA: TGTGCCACCTTCACGCCATGGACTAGCGATTCTGGGGCCAACGTCCTGACTTTC. Encoded protein: CATFTPWTSDSGANVLTF. The full variable domain, with the rest looked up from reference TRBV19 and TRBJ2-6, is DGGITQSPKYLFRKEGQNVTLSCEQNLNHDAMYWYRQDPGQGLRLIYYSQIVNDFQKGDIAEGYSVSREKKESFPLTVTSAQKNPTAFYLCATFTPWTSDSGANVLTFGAGSRLTVL.

A remark on this clone: The sample has other DNA sequences that encode this CDR3 too. The rearrangement links TRBV30 to TRBJ1-3; D is unclear. Germline V gives CDR1 GTSNPN, CDR2 SVGIG (reference sequence). V lost 0 bases and J lost 0, with 3 bases in between. The CDR3 extends over 13 amino acids. The CDR3 here is CAWSVFSGNTIYF. CDR3 nucleotides: TGTGCCTGGAGTGTATTCTCTGGAAACACCATATATTTT.

The chain is built from TRBV5-1 and TRBJ2-7; D not certain. Germline assignment: CDR1 SGHRS and CDR2 YFSETQ. V was pared by 4 bases and J by 3 bases, with 11 bases between. This CDR3 is built from 13 residues. The CDR3 DNA reads as TGCGCCAGCAGCCCTTTATCGATCTACGAGCAGTACTTC. Its protein product is CASSPLSIYEQYF.